The rows below give T cell receptor beta chains drawn from one sample of a study of blood T cells in healthy people across ages. TCRdb ran MiXCR on the 5' RACE reads and lists one entry per CDR3 protein. The sample contains 1.2 million to 1.5 million distinct CDR3 sequences, roughly 59% of which appear only once. The specimen was blood. These receptors were obtained from a man aged 18 to 29 in good health. CDR3s include the opening cysteine and the closing phenylalanine or tryptophan. The D gene is left open where the match is weak. Where a row states a size, it is once, few, many or the class of an expanded clone; other rows omit it.

19	NA	TRBD1	TRBV24-1	TRBJ1-5	TGTGCCACCAGTGATCCAGGAGGACAGGGGGGGGATAGCAATCAGCCCCAGCATTTT	CATSDPGGQGGDSNQPQHF
14	NA	NA	TRBV3-1	TRBJ2-5	TGTGCCAGCAGCCAAGGTCGCCCGTCAGAGACCCAGTACTTC	CASSQGRPSETQYF
14	NA	NA	TRBV6-6	TRBJ2-7	TGTGCCAGCAAAAAGGAGGGGGACTCCTACGAGCAGTACTTC	CASKKEGDSYEQYF
14	NA	TRBD2	TRBV2	TRBJ2-1	TGTGCCAGCAGGGGACTAGCGGGAAGGGATGAGCAGTTCTTC	CASRGLAGRDEQFF
12	few	NA	TRBV20-1	TRBJ2-1	TGCAGTGTGGGCGGATCCTACAATGAGCAGTTCTTC	CSVGGSYNEQFF
14	NA	TRBD1	TRBV2	TRBJ2-7	TGTGCCAGCGGACAGGGCCCCCTCGGCTACGAGCAGTACTTC	CASGQGPLGYEQYF
14	once	NA	TRBV12-3/TRBV12-4	TRBJ1-4	TGTGCCAGCAAGGGTGAGGGTGGTAATGAAAAACTGTTTTTT	CASKGEGGNEKLFF
13	NA	NA	TRBV6-5	TRBJ1-1	TGTGCCAGCACCCGACACAGGGCTGGTGAAGCTTTCTTT	CASTRHRAGEAFF
14	few	TRBD1	TRBV29-1	TRBJ2-3	TGCAGCGTGGCTACAGGGGGTCACACAGATACGCAGTATTTT	CSVATGGHTDTQYF
15	NA	TRBD2	TRBV20-1	TRBJ2-3	TGCAGTGCTAGGGGCGTAGCGGGGCTCACAGATACGCAGTATTTT	CSARGVAGLTDTQYF
15	many	TRBD1	TRBV15	TRBJ1-2	TGTGCCACCAGATTTTTACAGGGGGCGAACTATGGCTACACCTTC	CATRFLQGANYGYTF
15	NA	TRBD1	TRBV28	TRBJ2-7	TGTGCCAGCAGAGGGGGGACAGGGGTCTCCTACGAGCAGTACTTC	CASRGGTGVSYEQYF
11	few	NA	TRBV12-3/TRBV12-4	TRBJ2-7	TGTGCCAGCAGTACTAGCCACGAGCAGTACTTC	CASSTSHEQYF
13	NA	NA	TRBV6-5	TRBJ2-7	TGTGCCACCTCGTGGGGGAGCTCCTACGAGCAGTACTTC	CATSWGSSYEQYF
12	NA	TRBD2	TRBV12-3/TRBV12-4	TRBJ2-5	TGTGCCAGCAGTTTATTCATGCGGGAGCAGTACTTC	CASSLFMREQYF
14	few	TRBD1	TRBV6-5	TRBJ2-3	TGTGCCAGCAGTTGGACAGGGGGCACAGATACGCAGTATTTT	CASSWTGGTDTQYF
13	NA	NA	TRBV20-1	TRBJ2-1	TGCAGTGCTATGCCTAGCCGGGGGTATGAGCAGTTCTTC	CSAMPSRGYEQFF
13	NA	TRBD1	TRBV9	TRBJ1-2	TGTGCCAGCAGCGTAGGGGACAGCTATGGCTACACCTTC	CASSVGDSYGYTF
16	many	NA	TRBV27	TRBJ2-5	TGTGCCAGCAGTTCCGTGGACCGAACCACCCAAGAGACCCAGTACTTC	CASSSVDRTTQETQYF
15	NA	NA	TRBV6-5	TRBJ1-2	TGTGCCAGCAGTTCCACAGGGAAGCTTAACTATGGCTGCACCTTC	CASSSTGKLNYGCTF
17	NA	TRBD2	TRBV29-1	TRBJ2-2	TGCAGCGTTGAAGATCAGGGGCTAGCGGGAGTAACCGGGGAGCTGTTTTTT	CSVEDQGLAGVTGELFF
18	few	TRBD2	TRBV5-1	TRBJ2-2	TGCGCCAGCACCGCGGGGGTACGGAATTGGGCGAACACCGGGGAGCTGTTTTTT	CASTAGVRNWANTGELFF
17	once	NA	TRBV7-9	TRBJ2-2	TGTGCCAGCAGCCCTCCTTCGGGACGCCAGAACACCGGGGAGCTGTTTTTT	CASSPPSGRQNTGELFF
14	once	NA	TRBV25-1	TRBJ2-5	TGTGCCAGCAGTAAGACAGGCGACCGGGAGACCCAGTACTTC	CASSKTGDRETQYF
16	once	NA	TRBV3-1	TRBJ2-7	TGTGCCAGCAGCCAAGATCCCACAGGGACAATGTACGAGCAGTACTTC	CASSQDPTGTMYEQYF